These T cell receptor beta chains were read from a single sample in a study of STAT5B mutations in CD4+ large granular lymphocyte leukemia. This table comes from immunoSEQ multiplex PCR, and its TCRdb copy is limited to in-frame clones, with some not included. The sample lists roughly 48,000 clones; about three quarters were seen once. The sample taken for sequencing was CD4+ T cells from blood buffy coats. The source is a human donor in good health. Both conserved end residues are part of each CDR3. A D gene is named only where the DNA matches it firmly. Clone sizes are given selectively: once, few, many, or a class where the clone is expanded.

size	V	D	J	DNA	CDR3
-	TRBV7-6	-	TRBJ2-7	TGTGCCAGCAGCTTAGCTTGGGACGGAGAGCAGTACTTC	CASSLAWDGEQYF
-	TRBV10-2	TRBD1	TRBJ1-5	TGCGCCAGCAGTACAGGGGGCGATCAGCCCCAGCATTTT	CASSTGGDQPQHF
few	TRBV19	TRBD1	TRBJ2-3	TGTGCCAGTAGTACGTTGACAGGGGCGATGACAGATACGCAGTATTTT	CASSTLTGAMTDTQYF
once	TRBV28	TRBD1	TRBJ1-2	TGTGCCAGCACGGAATACGGACAGGGGCAAGCTAACTATGGCTACACCTTC	CASTEYGQGQANYGYTF
-	TRBV18	TRBD1	TRBJ2-5	TGTGCCAGCTCACCTTGGGGACAGAGCCAAGAGACCCAGTACTTC	CASSPWGQSQETQYF
-	TRBV7-8	-	TRBJ2-6	TGTGCCAGCAGCCGAAACACTGGGGCCAACGTCCTGACTTTC	CASSRNTGANVLTF
-	TRBV6-5	-	TRBJ1-4	TGTGCCAGCAGTTACAGTCGGAATAATGAAAAACTGTTTTTT	CASSYSRNNEKLFF
-	TRBV5-4	-	TRBJ1-1	TGTGCCAGCAGCTTGAATCCGAGTCAGGGCAACACTGAAGCTTTCTTT	CASSLNPSQGNTEAFF
-	TRBV4-2	-	TRBJ2-6	TGTGCCAGCAGCCAAGCAGCGAGTTCCGGGGCCAACGTCCTGACTTTC	CASSQAASSGANVLTF
-	TRBV4-1	TRBD2	TRBJ2-3	TGCGCCAGCAGCCAAGGACTAGCGGGGGGGCGAGATACGCAGTATTTT	CASSQGLAGGRDTQYF
-	TRBV19	-	TRBJ2-2	TGTGCCAGTGCAAGGGGGAGCGGGGCCCTCACCGGGGAGCTGTTTTTT	CASARGSGALTGELFF
few	TRBV28	TRBD1	TRBJ1-5	TGTGCCAGCAGTTTAGCAGGACAGGGGTGGAGTCAGCCCCAGCATTTT	CASSLAGQGWSQPQHF
few	TRBV28	-	TRBJ2-6	TGTGCCAGCAGTTTATATGGGTTGAGGGCTGGGGCCAACGTCCTGACTTTC	CASSLYGLRAGANVLTF
-	TRBV7-3	TRBD1	TRBJ2-3	TGTGCCAGCAGCTCAGGACAGGGGGCGTCGGATACGCAGTATTTT	CASSSGQGASDTQYF
-	TRBV6-6	-	TRBJ1-2	TGTGCCAGCAACCTAGATTATGGCTACACCTTC	CASNLDYGYTF
-	TRBV16	-	TRBJ2-1	TGTGCCAGCAGCCAACGGGACACCTACAATGAGCAGTTCTTC	CASSQRDTYNEQFF
-	TRBV27	-	TRBJ1-2	TGTGCCAGCAGAGGGGAGGGATCCGGTGATGGCTACACCTTC	CASRGEGSGDGYTF
few	TRBV4-2	TRBD1	TRBJ1-1	TGTGCCAGCAGCCAAGATTCCACAGGGGGAACTGAAGCTTTCTTT	CASSQDSTGGTEAFF
-	TRBV7-6	-	TRBJ2-7	TGTGCCAGCAGCTCCAATCGATTAGGGTACGAGCAGTACTTC	CASSSNRLGYEQYF
-	TRBV6-5	TRBD1	TRBJ2-5	TGTGCCACGCGGGACAGGGAAAAAATGGAGACCCAGTACTTC	CATRDREKMETQYF
-	TRBV6-5	-	TRBJ2-3	TGTGCCAGCAGCCATGGGGGGCCAGGAACGCAGTATTTT	CASSHGGPGTQYF
-	TRBV9	-	TRBJ1-1	TGTGCCAGCAGCGCGCAGACAGTCTCTTTCGCTGAAGCTTTCTTT	CASSAQTVSFAEAFF
-	TRBV19	-	TRBJ1-2	TGTGCCAGTAGTGCCCCGGACAGAAACTATGGCTACACCTTC	CASSAPDRNYGYTF
-	TRBV19	TRBD1	TRBJ2-2	TGTGCCAGTAGGGGACAGGGGGACACCGGGGAGCTGTTTTTT	CASRGQGDTGELFF
-	TRBV2	-	TRBJ1-3	TGTGCCAGCAGTGGAGTGACCTCTGGAAACACCATATATTTT	CASSGVTSGNTIYF
-	TRBV7-2	-	TRBJ2-1	TGTGCCAGCAGCTTATCGGGAGTCTATGAGCAGTTCTTC	CASSLSGVYEQFF
-	TRBV11-3	TRBD2	TRBJ2-3	TGTGCCAGCGGGGGGGTCCCATACACAGATACGCAGTATTTT	CASGGVPYTDTQYF
-	TRBV18	-	TRBJ1-3	TGTGCCAGCTCACCAAGTGTGGGAAACACCATATATTTT	CASSPSVGNTIYF
few	TRBV28	-	TRBJ1-5	TGTGCCAGCCATGCCCCCGGACCACGGCAGCCCCAGCATTTT	CASHAPGPRQPQHF
-	TRBV7-9	TRBD1	TRBJ2-3	TGTGCCAGCAGCCCTGGGACAGGGGCCCCCACAGATACGCAGTATTTT	CASSPGTGAPTDTQYF
-	TRBV5-4	-	TRBJ2-2	TGTGCCAGCAGCTTGGCCCTCTCCGGGGAGCTGTTTTTT	CASSLALSGELFF
few	TRBV10-3	-	TRBJ1-1	TGTGCCATCAGAGGACAGAGTGAGACTGAAGCTTTCTTT	CAIRGQSETEAFF
-	TRBV9	TRBD2	TRBJ2-3	TGTGCCAGCAGCGTAGCTTTAGCGGGGGGGACAGATACGCAGTATTTT	CASSVALAGGTDTQYF
-	TRBV19	-	TRBJ2-3	TGTGCCAGTAAGGAAGGCAGATCCACAGATACGCAGTATTTT	CASKEGRSTDTQYF
-	TRBV28	TRBD1	TRBJ1-4	TGTGCCAGCAGTTTACTCGACACAGGGGGAAAACTGTTTTTT	CASSLLDTGGKLFF
-	TRBV5-1	TRBD1	TRBJ2-5	TGCGCCAGCAGCCTAGGACAGGGAAAGGAGACCCAGTACTTC	CASSLGQGKETQYF
-	TRBV7-8	TRBD1	TRBJ1-5	TGTGCCAGCAGCTTTGGGTTAGGGACAGGGACGACGCAGCCCCAGCATTTT	CASSFGLGTGTTQPQHF
few	TRBV6-5	-	TRBJ2-3	TGTGCCAGCAGTTACTCGGGGGTTAGCACAGATACGCAGTATTTT	CASSYSGVSTDTQYF
-	TRBV7-2	-	TRBJ1-5	TGTGCCAGCAGCCGACGGACGCGCCAGCCCCAGCATTTT	CASSRRTRQPQHF
few	TRBV15	-	TRBJ1-1	TGTGCCACCAGCACGGGGATTAATGAAGCTTTCTTT	CATSTGINEAFF
-	TRBV30	-	TRBJ2-1	TGTGCCTGGGGGGGCTCCGGGGATGAGCAGTTCTTC	CAWGGSGDEQFF
-	TRBV4-2	-	TRBJ1-2	TGTGCCAGCAGCCAAGAACGGGTTCTAAGCGGCTATGGCTACACCTTC	CASSQERVLSGYGYTF
-	TRBV18	TRBD1	TRBJ1-2	TGTGCCAGCTCACGCGAACAGGGGGGAAACTATGGCTACACCTTC	CASSREQGGNYGYTF
-	TRBV5-1	TRBD2	TRBJ2-1	TGCGCCAGCAGCTCGAGCGGGGGGTCCTACAATGAGCAGTTCTTC	CASSSSGGSYNEQFF
-	TRBV7-9	TRBD1	TRBJ2-7	TGTGCCAGCAGCGACAGGGTGTGGGGATCCTACGAGCAGTACTTC	CASSDRVWGSYEQYF
-	TRBV7-2	TRBD1	TRBJ1-5	TGTGCCAGCAGCTTAGGACAGGGTAACGTTGGAAATCAGCCCCAGCATTTT	CASSLGQGNVGNQPQHF
-	TRBV29-1	TRBD1	TRBJ1-2	TGCAGCGCCGGTGATCCGGGACAGGGGGATGGCTACACCTTC	CSAGDPGQGDGYTF
few	TRBV13	TRBD1	TRBJ1-6	TGTGCCAGCAGCTTTGGGACAGGGAGGAATTCACCCCTCCACTTT	CASSFGTGRNSPLHF
-	TRBV10-3	TRBD1	TRBJ1-2	TGTGCCATCAGTGAGCCTCCGGACAGGGGTCATGGCTACACCTTC	CAISEPPDRGHGYTF
-	TRBV6-5	TRBD1	TRBJ2-2	TGTGCCAGCAGTTACAGGGGGACAGGGGGCACCGGGGAGCTGTTTTTT	CASSYRGTGGTGELFF